This note documents a single T cell receptor beta chain sequence. Measured with immunoSEQ multiplex PCR; TCRdb has only the in-frame clones, and not every one. The sample records around 88,000 clones, 92% being singletons. This sample is part of a study of T cell changes during pregnancy in multiple sclerosis. Germline V gene sequence: CDR1 SGHRS, CDR2 YFSETQ. This CDR3 is built from 16 residues. The junction had 5 bases not matched to a gene; V was cut back by 0 bases and J by 1 base. This TCR came from a female donor in good health, enrolled as a control in a pregnancy study. Sequencing used peripheral blood, obtained after pregnancy. This chain links TRBV5-1 with TRBJ2-5; 8 bases agree with TRBD2. The CDR3 nucleotides read TGCGCCAGCAGCTTGGGGCCAGCGGGGGCCCAAGAGACCCAGTACTTC. Its protein product is CASSLGPAGAQETQYF.